A single sample is the source of the 32 T cell receptor beta chains below, sequenced in a study of Ad26.COV2.S vaccination and SARS-CoV-2 variants. Regarding treatment: around 19 received Ad26.COV2.S at low or high dose, single or two shots; about 5 received placebo; per-sample allocation not given. At day 63 after the first vaccine or placebo injection, samples were drawn. The assay was immunoSEQ multiplex PCR, and TCRdb's table has in-frame clones only and misses some. The top ten clones hold about 11% of a sample with 300,000 to 400,000 clones, 80% to 90% of them seen once. The source material was peripheral blood, sampled in a trial of Ad26.COV2.S vaccine versus placebo. The receptors derive from a person aged 18 to 59 who received the Ad26.COV2.S COVID-19 vaccine or a placebo.

This clone appeared a single time. The chain carries TRBV7-8 and TRBJ1-3; TRBD1 matches at 8 bases. From germline, CDR1 is SGHVS and CDR2 FQNEAQ. CDR3 length: 14 amino acids. After removal of 9 bases from V and 2 bases from J, the junction contained 6 bases not matched to a gene. CDR3 DNA sequence: TGTGCCAGTACAGGGGGATGGACTGGAAACACCATATATTTT. Its protein is CASTGGWTGNTIYF. The variable domain in full, completed from reference TRBV7-8 and TRBJ1-3, reads GAGVSQSPRYKVAKRGQDVALRCDPISGHVSLFWYQQALGQGPEFLTYFQNEAQLDKSGLPSDRFFAERPEGSVSTLKIQRTQQEDSAVYLCASTGGWTGNTIYFGEGSWLTVV.

This clone was detected once. The V and J genes are TRBV6-1 and TRBJ1-3; D gene uncertain. Germline lookup yields CDR1 MNHNS and CDR2 SASEGT. The CDR3 totals 15 residues. The V end lost 1 base, the J end lost 0 bases, and 7 bases lay between the germline ends. The CDR3 DNA sequence: TGTGCCAGCAGTGAAGACCGTTTCTCTGGAAACACCATATATTTT. Protein: CASSEDRFSGNTIYF.

The chain has TRBV18 and TRBJ1-4; D is unclear. The V gene's germline CDR1 is KGHSH and CDR2 LQKENI. Trimming stripped 5 bases from V and 7 bases from J, with 17 bases between. CDR3 size: 15 residues. CDR3 in amino acids: CASSFAGLEGEKLFF. The CDR3 DNA reads TGTGCCAGCTCATTCGCCGGCCTGGAGGGTGAAAAACTGTTTTTT.

The chain links TRBV4-3 to TRBJ2-5; 13 nucleotides line up with TRBD2. This CDR3 has 17 residues. From germline, CDR1 is LGHNA and CDR2 YSLEER. V dropped 2 bases and J dropped 5; count of bases not matched to a gene: 8. The chain's CDR3 is CASSQRLAGGMRETQYF. In nucleotides, the CDR3 is TGCGCCAGCAGCCAACGACTAGCGGGGGGAATGCGGGAGACCCAGTACTTC.

The chain is built from TRBV4-3 and TRBJ1-6, with a possible D match to TRBD1 (5 bases). The germline V and J ends were trimmed by 0 bases and 7 bases, with 10 bases remaining between them. Germline V CDR1 and CDR2: LGHNA, YSLEER. The CDR3 is made up of 15 amino acids. The chain's CDR3 is CASSQDQGMNSPLHF. The CDR3 bases are TGCGCCAGCAGCCAAGATCAGGGCATGAATTCACCCCTCCACTTT.

This clone has just a few counts. CDR3 nucleotide sequence: TGCGCCAGCAGCCTGGACAGGGGAGAGTCAGATACGCAGTATTTT. As protein: CASSLDRGESDTQYF. The chain combines TRBV4-3 with TRBJ2-3; 9 bases are shared with TRBD1. Germline loops: CDR1 LGHNA, CDR2 YSLEER. This CDR3 region has 15 residues. The trim removed 4 bases at V and 4 bases at J, leaving 6 bases unmatched.

The chain couples TRBV5-4 to TRBJ2-7; the D gene is possibly TRBD2 (6 bases). CDR1 is SGHNT and CDR2 is YYREEE in the germline V gene (reference sequence). V was shortened by 3 bases and J by 2 bases, with 15 bases between the two germline ends. The CDR3 has 15 amino acids. The CDR3 sequence is CASSSGDGGAYEQYF. DNA of the CDR3: TGTGCCAGCAGCTCGGGGGACGGGGGAGCCTACGAGCAGTACTTC. Together with reference TRBV5-4 and TRBJ2-7, the CDR3 gives the full variable domain: ETGVTQSPTHLIKTRGQQVTLRCSSQSGHNTVSWYQQALGQGPQFIFQYYREEENGRGNFPPRFSGLQFPNYSSELNVNALELDDSALYLCASSSGDGGAYEQYFGPGTRLTVT.

The chain has TRBV5-6 and TRBJ2-7; 10 positions match TRBD2. The germline CDR1 and CDR2 sequences are SGHDT and YYEEEE. V dropped 4 bases and J dropped 10; count of bases not matched to a gene: 5. The CDR3 has 12 amino acids. The DNA of the CDR3 is TGTGCCAGCAGCGCAGGACTAGCGGATCAGTACTTC. It yields the protein CASSAGLADQYF. Full variable domain (remainder filled in from reference TRBV5-6 and TRBJ2-7): DAGVTQSPTHLIKTRGQQVTLRCSPKSGHDTVSWYQQALGQGPQFIFQYYEEEERQRGNFPDRFSGHQFPNYSSELNVNALLLGDSALYLCASSAGLADQYFGPGTRLTVT.

The genes are TRBV24-1 and TRBJ2-5; D is unclear. CDR1 is KGHDR and CDR2 is SFDVKD in the germline V gene. V lost 0 bases, J lost 5 bases, and 6 bases lay in between. CDR3 size: 13 residues. CDR3 amino acids: CATSDLPWETQYF. Here the CDR3 DNA reads TGTGCCACCAGTGATTTGCCCTGGGAGACCCAGTACTTC.

This chain uses TRBV28 with TRBJ2-1; TRBD2 agrees at 8 bases. The germline V gene encodes CDR1 MDHEN and CDR2 SYDVKM. This CDR3 is 17 amino acids long. J lost 3 bases, V lost 6 bases, and 13 bases had no gene match. DNA of the CDR3: TGTGCCAGCAGCTTAGGGGCTTTAGCGGGAAGCTACAATGAGCAGTTCTTC. This encodes CASSLGALAGSYNEQFF.

V and J are TRBV5-4 and TRBJ1-5, with 7 bases aligning to TRBD1. CDR1 SGHNT and CDR2 YYREEE come from the germline V gene (reference sequence). The CDR3 is 15 amino acids. Trimming took 4 bases from V and 3 from J; bases not matched to a gene: 7. In DNA form, the CDR3 reads TGTGCCAGCAGCATAGGGGGCCAGACCAATCAGCCCCAGCATTTT. Amino acids: CASSIGGQTNQPQHF.

The chain joins TRBV5-4 to TRBJ2-7; a possible D gene is TRBD2 (6 bases). Germline lookup yields CDR1 SGHNT and CDR2 YYREEE (reference sequence). The germline V and J ends were trimmed by 0 bases and 6 bases, with 13 bases remaining between them. This CDR3 region has 14 residues. The CDR3 DNA reads TGTGCCAGCAGCTTGGTGGGGGGAGCGGGCGAGCAGTACTTC. Amino acid sequence: CASSLVGGAGEQYF. The whole variable domain, remainder taken from reference TRBV5-4 and TRBJ2-7, is ETGVTQSPTHLIKTRGQQVTLRCSSQSGHNTVSWYQQALGQGPQFIFQYYREEENGRGNFPPRFSGLQFPNYSSELNVNALELDDSALYLCASSLVGGAGEQYFGPGTRLTVT.

The gene calls are TRBV5-1 and TRBJ2-3, with D perhaps being TRBD1 or TRBD2 (5 bases each). Germline V gene lookup returns CDR1 SGHRS and CDR2 YFSETQ. The CDR3 runs to 14 residues. The ends were cut back, 3 bases at V and 3 bases at J, with 11 bases in the middle. CDR3 loop: CASSSGTTTDTQYF. The DNA of the CDR3 is TGCGCCAGCAGCTCCGGGACCACTACAGATACGCAGTATTTT.

Only a few counts were recorded for this clone. V and J are TRBV9 and TRBJ2-7, with D possibly TRBD2 on 6 matching bases. Deletions cut 0 bases from V and 4 bases from J, with 14 bases between. CDR1 and CDR2 (germline): SGDLS, YYNGEE. This CDR3 is 15 amino acids long. The CDR3 protein is CASSVAPDYFYEQYF. The CDR3 DNA is TGTGCCAGCAGCGTAGCTCCGGACTACTTTTACGAGCAGTACTTC.

This rearrangement joins TRBV24-1 to TRBJ2-5, with a tentative D call TRBD2 (6 bases). The V gene's germline CDR1 is KGHDR and CDR2 SFDVKD. CDR3 length: 15 amino acids. The germline V and J ends were trimmed by 3 bases and 4 bases, with 14 bases remaining between them. CDR3 amino acids: CATSDPALGGETQYF. The DNA of the CDR3 is TGTGCCACCAGTGATCCTGCCCTGGGAGGAGAGACCCAGTACTTC.

This clone has a single count. The chain is built from TRBV23-1 and TRBJ1-3, with D uncertain. TRBV23-1 is an ORF; its function is uncertain. There are 14 residues in the CDR3. Trimming left V 5 bases short and J 2 bases short, with 10 bases between. The chain's CDR3 is CASSDPHAGNTIYF. CDR3 sequence (DNA): TGCGCCAGCAGTGACCCCCACGCTGGAAACACCATATATTTT.

The chain joins TRBV24-1 to TRBJ1-4; TRBD1 aligns across 7 bases. Germline lookup yields CDR1 KGHDR and CDR2 SFDVKD. V lost 9 bases to trimming and J lost 4 bases; unmatched junction nucleotides: 4. The CDR3 extends over 13 amino acids. The CDR3 loop reads CATRDSVNEKLFF. The CDR3 DNA is TGTGCCACCCGGGACAGCGTTAATGAAAAACTGTTTTTT.

The V and J genes are TRBV11-2 and TRBJ1-2, with D uncertain. Germline V gene lookup returns CDR1 SGHAT and CDR2 FQNNGV. V shed 5 bases and J shed 0 bases, with 13 bases lying between them. This CDR3 is built from 15 residues. CDR3 coding DNA: TGTGCCAGCAGCAATCTTGGGCCTCCTAACTATGGCTACACCTTC. It codes for CASSNLGPPNYGYTF.

The rearrangement uses TRBV7-3 and TRBJ1-1; D ambiguous. With 2 bases removed from V and 1 base from J, the gap between germline ends came to 5 bases. The CDR3 has 13 residues. The germline CDR1 and CDR2 sequences are SGHTA and FQGTGA. The CDR3, as DNA: TGTGCCAGCAGCTTAGGGCGGAACACTGAAGCTTTCTTT. The encoded protein is CASSLGRNTEAFF. Full variable domain (outside the CDR3, taken from reference TRBV7-3 and TRBJ1-1): GAGVSQTPSNKVTEKGKYVELRCDPISGHTALYWYRQSLGQGPEFLIYFQGTGAADDSGLPNDRFFAVRPEGSVSTLKIQRTERGDSAVYLCASSLGRNTEAFFGQGTRLTVV.

The chain couples TRBV18 to TRBJ2-7; 9 positions agree with TRBD2. The CDR3 has 17 amino acids. CDR1 and CDR2 (germline): KGHSH, LQKENI. With V trimmed by 3 bases and J by 3 bases, 12 bases remained unmatched. CDR3 in amino acids: CASSPSVAGAYLYEQYF. CDR3 nucleotide sequence: TGTGCCAGCTCACCCTCGGTAGCGGGGGCCTATCTCTACGAGCAGTACTTC. Drawing the rest from reference TRBV18 and TRBJ2-7, the complete variable domain is NAGVMQNPRHLVRRRGQEARLRCSPMKGHSHVYWYRQLPEEGLKFMVYLQKENIIDESGMPKERFSAEFPKEGPSILRIQQVVRGDSAAYFCASSPSVAGAYLYEQYFGPGTRLTVT.

The chain uses TRBV7-3 and TRBJ2-1; 7 nucleotides line up with TRBD2. This CDR3 comprises 17 residues. Germline CDR1 reads SGHTA; CDR2 reads FQGTGA. After removal of 1 base from V and 4 bases from J, the junction contained 10 bases not matched to a gene. CDR3 DNA: TGTGCCAGCAGCTTAAGGGGCGGGGAGGGCTCTTACAATGAGCAGTTCTTC. Translated: CASSLRGGEGSYNEQFF.

The chain recombines TRBV7-8 with TRBJ1-3; TRBD1 matches at 7 bases. CDR1 SGHVS and CDR2 FQNEAQ come from the germline V gene. The junction had 7 bases not matched to a gene; V was cut back by 5 bases and J by 3 bases. CDR3 length equals 15 residues. The CDR3 is CASSLRDSHGNTIYF. The CDR3 nucleotides read TGTGCCAGCAGCCTTCGGGACAGTCATGGAAACACCATATATTTT.

The chain is built from TRBV5-6 and TRBJ2-7, with 7 bases fitting TRBD1. The CDR3 extends over 16 amino acids. CDR1 is SGHDT, CDR2 YYEEEE, per germline. V gave up 2 bases and J gave up 3 bases; unmatched junction bases: 11. The CDR3 DNA reads TGTGCCAGCAGCTTTTCCGGGACAGCCCTTTACTACGAGCAGTACTTC. This codes for CASSFSGTALYYEQYF.

This clone was counted a few times. The chain recombines TRBV7-2 with TRBJ1-1, with D possibly TRBD1 on 6 matching bases. Germline V lookup: CDR1 SGHTA, CDR2 FQGNSA. The germline V and J ends were trimmed by 1 base and 0 bases, with 15 bases remaining between them. This CDR3 is built from 17 residues. This CDR3 is CASSLGDRTFMNTEAFF. In DNA form, the CDR3 reads TGTGCCAGCAGCTTAGGTGACAGGACGTTCATGAACACTGAAGCTTTCTTT.

DNA for the CDR3: TGCGCCAGCAGCCAAGGCGGGGGGGAAAAGTATTTT. This encodes CASSQGGGEKYF. The chain couples TRBV4-3 to TRBJ2-3, with 9 bases lining up with TRBD2. Trimming removed 1 base from V and 13 bases from J; junction bases left unmatched: 3. There are 12 residues in the CDR3. Germline assignment: CDR1 LGHNA and CDR2 YSLEER.

This sequence joins TRBV6-2 or TRBV6-3 and TRBJ2-7; the match to TRBD1 covers 10 bases. V shed 5 bases, J shed 1 base, and the junction held 11 bases outside the gene matches. Germline V gene lookup returns CDR1 MNHEY and CDR2 SVGEGT. This CDR3 is 17 amino acids long. The CDR3 DNA reads TGTGCCAGCAGTCACGGCACCGGGACAGGGGTATCCTACGAGCAGTACTTC. Amino acids: CASSHGTGTGVSYEQYF.

The genes are TRBV7-3 and TRBJ2-3, with D possibly TRBD1 on 6 matching bases. This CDR3 is built from 15 residues. V lost 3 bases to trimming and J lost 4 bases, with 14 bases between them. CDR1 SGHTA and CDR2 FQGTGA come from the germline V gene. The CDR3 is CASSFLQGRADTQYF. DNA of the CDR3: TGTGCCAGCAGCTTCCTACAGGGTAGGGCAGATACGCAGTATTTT.

The chain employs TRBV7-2 and TRBJ2-3; D ambiguous. V shed 2 bases and J shed 1 base, with 7 bases lying between them. Per germline, CDR1 SGHTA and CDR2 FQGNSA. The CDR3 runs 14 residues. CDR3 in DNA: TGTGCCAGCAGCTTAACACCGCGCACAGATACGCAGTATTTT. It yields the protein CASSLTPRTDTQYF.

The chain has TRBV7-9 and TRBJ2-7, with TRBD1 as a possible D gene (5 bases). V was trimmed by 5 bases and J by 5 bases, leaving 16 bases between them. Germline V gives CDR1 SEHNR, CDR2 FQNEAQ (reference sequence). The CDR3 runs to 14 residues. The CDR3 region has the DNA TGTGCCAGCAGCCCCATGGGTCAGGGCCACGAGCAGTACTTC. Encoded protein: CASSPMGQGHEQYF.

This chain joins TRBV2 and TRBJ2-1; D is uncertain. CDR3 length: 13 amino acids. Trimming took 5 bases from V and 2 from J, leaving 7 bases between them. Germline V CDR1 and CDR2: SNHLY, FYNNEI. The CDR3 reads CASSYATYNEQFF. In DNA form, the CDR3 reads TGTGCCAGCAGTTATGCAACCTACAATGAGCAGTTCTTC.

Regarding this clone: The same CDR3 is also encoded by other DNA sequences in this sample. The genes are TRBV28 and TRBJ1-2; D is uncertain. The CDR3 consists of 11 residues. Trimming left V 6 bases short and J 3 bases short, with 5 bases between. CDR1 is MDHEN, CDR2 SYDVKM, per germline. The CDR3 nucleotides read TGTGCCAGCAGGACGGACTATGGCTACACCTTC. The encoded protein is CASRTDYGYTF.

With regard to this clone: The identical CDR3 is also encoded by other nucleotide sequences in the sample. V is TRBV7-2 and J is TRBJ1-1, with D maybe TRBD1 (6 bases). Trimming took off 4 bases at V and 0 bases at J, with 9 bases between the two ends. The germline gives CDR1 SGHTA, CDR2 FQGNSA. The CDR3 covers 14 residues. For the CDR3, the DNA is TGTGCCAGCAGCTCTGGACAGATGAACACTGAAGCTTTCTTT. Encoded protein: CASSSGQMNTEAFF.